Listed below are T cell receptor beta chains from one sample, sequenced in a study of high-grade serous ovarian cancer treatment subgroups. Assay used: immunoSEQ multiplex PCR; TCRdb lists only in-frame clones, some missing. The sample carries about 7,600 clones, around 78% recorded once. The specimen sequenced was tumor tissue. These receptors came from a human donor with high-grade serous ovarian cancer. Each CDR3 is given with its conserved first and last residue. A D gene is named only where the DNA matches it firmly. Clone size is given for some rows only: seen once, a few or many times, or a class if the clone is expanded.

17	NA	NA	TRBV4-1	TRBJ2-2	CASSQDKAQREGGELFF	TGCGCCAGCAGCCAAGATAAAGCCCAGCGAGAGGGCGGGGAGCTGTTTTTT
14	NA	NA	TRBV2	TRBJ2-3	CASSSPLATDTQYF	TGTGCCAGCAGCTCTCCCCTAGCTACAGATACGCAGTATTTT
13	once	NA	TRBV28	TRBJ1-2	CASGTDSNYGYTF	TGTGCCAGCGGCACCGACAGTAACTATGGCTACACCTTC
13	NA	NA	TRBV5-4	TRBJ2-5	CASSLPGKETQYF	TGTGCCAGCAGCTTGCCCGGGAAAGAGACCCAGTACTTC
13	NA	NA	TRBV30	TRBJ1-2	CAWSPSGSVGYTF	TGTGCCTGGAGTCCCTCAGGGAGTGTAGGCTACACCTTC
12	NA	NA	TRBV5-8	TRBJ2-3	CASSLGTYTQYF	TGTGCCAGCAGCTTAGGGACTTATACGCAGTATTTT
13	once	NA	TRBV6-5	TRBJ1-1	CATRLGRWTEAFF	TGTGCCACCAGACTAGGGCGGTGGACTGAAGCTTTCTTT
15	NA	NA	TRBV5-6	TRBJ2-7	CASSLVGPRSYEQYF	TGTGCCAGCAGCCTTGTGGGACCCCGCTCCTACGAGCAGTACTTC
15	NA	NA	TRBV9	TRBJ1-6	CASSTRQDHNSPLHF	TGTGCCAGCAGCACCCGACAGGACCATAATTCACCCCTCCACTTT
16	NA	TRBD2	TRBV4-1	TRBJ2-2	CASSRREGYDTGELFF	TGCGCCAGCAGTAGGCGGGAGGGTTACGACACCGGGGAGCTGTTTTTT
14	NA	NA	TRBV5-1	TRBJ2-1	CASSLGDNFNEQFF	TGCGCCAGCAGCTTGGGCGACAACTTCAATGAGCAGTTCTTC
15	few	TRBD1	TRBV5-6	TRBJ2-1	CASSLVGTGDNEQFF	TGTGCCAGCAGCTTGGTGGGGACAGGGGACAATGAGCAGTTCTTC
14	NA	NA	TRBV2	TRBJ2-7	CASSGTPGSYEQYF	TGTGCCAGCAGTGGGACACCAGGCTCCTACGAGCAGTACTTC
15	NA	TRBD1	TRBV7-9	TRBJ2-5	CASRRGQGGTETQYF	TGTGCCAGCAGACGGGGACAGGGGGGTACGGAGACCCAGTACTTC
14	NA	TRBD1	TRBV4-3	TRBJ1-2	CASSRQGGAPGYTF	TGCGCCAGCAGCCGGCAGGGGGGGGCACCCGGCTACACCTTC